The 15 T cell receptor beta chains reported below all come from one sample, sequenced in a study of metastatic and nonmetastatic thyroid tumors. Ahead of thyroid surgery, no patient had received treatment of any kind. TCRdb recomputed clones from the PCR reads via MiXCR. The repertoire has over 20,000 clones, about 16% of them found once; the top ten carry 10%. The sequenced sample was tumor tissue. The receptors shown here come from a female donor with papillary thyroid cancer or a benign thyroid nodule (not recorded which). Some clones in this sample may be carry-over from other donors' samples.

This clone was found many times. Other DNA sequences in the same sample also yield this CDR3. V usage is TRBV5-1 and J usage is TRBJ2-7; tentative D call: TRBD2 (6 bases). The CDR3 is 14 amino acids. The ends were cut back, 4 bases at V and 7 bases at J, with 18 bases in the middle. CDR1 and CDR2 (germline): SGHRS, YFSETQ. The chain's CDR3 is CASSARDWFSEQYF. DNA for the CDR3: TGCGCCAGCAGCGCAAGGGACTGGTTTTCTGAGCAGTACTTC.

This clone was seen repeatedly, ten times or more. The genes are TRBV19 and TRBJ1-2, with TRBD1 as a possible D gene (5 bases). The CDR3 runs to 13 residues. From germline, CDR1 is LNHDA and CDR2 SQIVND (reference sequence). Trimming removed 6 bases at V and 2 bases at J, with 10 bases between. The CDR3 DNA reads TGTGCCAGTAGCCCGTGGGACAACTATGGCTACACCTTC. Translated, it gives CASSPWDNYGYTF.

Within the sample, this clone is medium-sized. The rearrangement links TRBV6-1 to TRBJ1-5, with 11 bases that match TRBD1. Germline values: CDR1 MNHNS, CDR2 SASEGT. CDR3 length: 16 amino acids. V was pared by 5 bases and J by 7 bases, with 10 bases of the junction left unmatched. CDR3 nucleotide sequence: TGTGCCAGCAGTTCCCAGGACAGGGGGCGCGGGCAGCCCCAGCATTTT. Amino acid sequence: CASSSQDRGRGQPQHF.

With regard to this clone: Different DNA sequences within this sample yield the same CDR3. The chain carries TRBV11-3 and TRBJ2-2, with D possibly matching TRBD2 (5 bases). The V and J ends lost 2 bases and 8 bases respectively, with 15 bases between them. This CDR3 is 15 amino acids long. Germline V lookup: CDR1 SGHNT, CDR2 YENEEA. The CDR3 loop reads CASSLRGAGTGELFF. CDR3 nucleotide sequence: TGTGCCAGCAGCTTACGCGGCGCGGGCACTGGGGAGCTGTTTTTT.

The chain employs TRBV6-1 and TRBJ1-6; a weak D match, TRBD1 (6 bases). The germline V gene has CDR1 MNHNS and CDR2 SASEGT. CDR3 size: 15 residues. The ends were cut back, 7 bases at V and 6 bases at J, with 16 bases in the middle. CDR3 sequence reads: CASTLQGAGNSPLHF. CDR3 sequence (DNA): TGTGCCAGCACGCTACAGGGTGCCGGTAATTCACCCCTCCACTTT.

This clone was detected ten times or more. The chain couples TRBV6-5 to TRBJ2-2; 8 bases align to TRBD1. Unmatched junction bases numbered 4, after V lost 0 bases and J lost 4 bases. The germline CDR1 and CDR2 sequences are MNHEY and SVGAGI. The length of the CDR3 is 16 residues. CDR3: CASSYSRTGGTGELFF. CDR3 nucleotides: TGTGCCAGCAGTTACTCGAGAACAGGGGGCACCGGGGAGCTGTTTTTT.

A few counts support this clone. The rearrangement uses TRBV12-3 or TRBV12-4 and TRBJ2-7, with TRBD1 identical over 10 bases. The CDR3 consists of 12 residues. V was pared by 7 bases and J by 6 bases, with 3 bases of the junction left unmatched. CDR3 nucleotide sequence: TGTGCCAGCACCAGGACAGGGGGCGAGCAGTACTTC. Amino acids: CASTRTGGEQYF.

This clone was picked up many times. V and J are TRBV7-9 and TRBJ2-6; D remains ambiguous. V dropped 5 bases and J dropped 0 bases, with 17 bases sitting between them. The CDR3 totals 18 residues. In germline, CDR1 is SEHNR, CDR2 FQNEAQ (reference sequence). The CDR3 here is CASSPPEQSVSGANVLTF. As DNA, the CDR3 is TGTGCCAGCAGCCCCCCGGAGCAGAGCGTCTCTGGGGCCAACGTCCTGACTTTC.

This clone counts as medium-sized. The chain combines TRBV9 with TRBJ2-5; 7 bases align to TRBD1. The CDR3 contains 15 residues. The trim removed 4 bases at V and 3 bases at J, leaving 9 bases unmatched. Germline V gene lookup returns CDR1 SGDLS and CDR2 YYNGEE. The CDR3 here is CASSLEWDREETQYF. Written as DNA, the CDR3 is TGTGCCAGCAGCCTAGAGTGGGACAGAGAAGAGACCCAGTACTTC.

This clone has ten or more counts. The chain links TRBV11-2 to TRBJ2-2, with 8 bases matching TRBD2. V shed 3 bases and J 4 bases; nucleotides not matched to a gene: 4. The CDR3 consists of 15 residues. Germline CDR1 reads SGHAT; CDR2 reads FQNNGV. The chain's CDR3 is CASSLVLAGTGELFF. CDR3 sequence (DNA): TGTGCCAGCAGCTTGGTTCTAGCGGGCACCGGGGAGCTGTTTTTT.

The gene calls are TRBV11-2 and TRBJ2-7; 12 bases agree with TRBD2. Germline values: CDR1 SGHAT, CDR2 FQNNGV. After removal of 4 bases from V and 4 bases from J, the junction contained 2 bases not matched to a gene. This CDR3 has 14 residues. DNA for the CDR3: TGTGCCAGCAGCTCTAGCGGGGGGGTTTACGAGCAGTACTTC. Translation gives CASSSSGGVYEQYF.

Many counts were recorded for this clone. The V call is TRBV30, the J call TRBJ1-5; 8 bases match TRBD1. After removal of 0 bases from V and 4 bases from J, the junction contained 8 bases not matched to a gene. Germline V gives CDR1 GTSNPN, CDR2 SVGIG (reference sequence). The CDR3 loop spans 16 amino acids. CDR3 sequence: CAWSVPLRTGNQPQHF. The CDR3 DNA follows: TGTGCCTGGAGTGTACCACTCCGGACAGGGAATCAGCCCCAGCATTTT.

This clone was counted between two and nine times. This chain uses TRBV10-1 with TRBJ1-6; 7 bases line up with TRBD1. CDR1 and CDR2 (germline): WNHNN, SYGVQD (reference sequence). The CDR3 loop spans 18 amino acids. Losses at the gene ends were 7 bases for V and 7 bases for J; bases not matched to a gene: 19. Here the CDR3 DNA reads TGCGCCAGCATTAAACGGGACAGTAACAAGGGGGGCAATTCACCCCTCCACTTT. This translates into CASIKRDSNKGGNSPLHF.

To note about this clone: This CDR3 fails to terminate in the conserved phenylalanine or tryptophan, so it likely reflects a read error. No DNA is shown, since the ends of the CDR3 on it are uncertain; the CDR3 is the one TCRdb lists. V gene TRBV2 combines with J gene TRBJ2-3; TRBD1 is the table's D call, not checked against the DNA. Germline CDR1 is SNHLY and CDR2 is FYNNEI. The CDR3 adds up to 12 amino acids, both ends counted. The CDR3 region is CASSPSSNQPQR.

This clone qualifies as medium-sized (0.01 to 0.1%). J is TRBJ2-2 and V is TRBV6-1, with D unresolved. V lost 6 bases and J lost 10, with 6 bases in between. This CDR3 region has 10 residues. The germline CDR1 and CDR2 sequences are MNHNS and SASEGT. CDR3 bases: TGTGCCAGCAGGGACGCGGAGCTGTTTTTT. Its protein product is CASRDAELFF.